Presented here are 15 T cell receptor beta chains from one specimen sequenced in a study of blood T cells in healthy people across ages. A sample-barcoded 5' primer and a J-beta primer mix were used in a second PCR of roughly 6 to 11 cycles. TCRdb re-called the 5' RACE reads through MiXCR, storing one row per CDR3 protein. The sample lists over 700,000 distinct CDR3 sequences, around half seen once, with 40% to 50% in the top ten. The sample taken for sequencing was blood. The receptors come from an elderly man in good health.

This clonotype occurred a few times. The V gene is TRBV20-1, the J gene TRBJ2-3, with 12 positions matching TRBD2. CDR1 is DFQATT, CDR2 SNEGSKA, per germline (reference sequence). V trimming: 5 bases; J trimming: 2 bases; junction bases outside the gene matches: 2. The CDR3 totals 14 residues. The CDR3 nucleotides read TGCAGTGCTCCTAGCGGGAGGGTCACAGATACGCAGTATTTT. It yields the protein CSAPSGRVTDTQYF.

This chain joins TRBV29-1 and TRBJ2-5; D possibly corresponds to TRBD2 (5 bases). Between the trimmed V and J ends, which lost 1 base and 1 base, there was a span of 16 bases. CDR3 length: 16 amino acids. The germline V gene has CDR1 SQVTM and CDR2 ANQGSEA. CDR3 DNA: TGCAGCGTTGAAGGGGCGAAACGGGGAAGCCAAGAGACCCAGTACTTC. This sequence encodes CSVEGAKRGSQETQYF.

The chain recombines TRBV29-1 with TRBJ2-5; D remains ambiguous. The J call is doubtful: the DNA matches TRBJ2-7 better. Germline-derived CDR1 and CDR2 are SQVTM and ANQGSEA. The CDR3 length is 13 residues. The DNA of the CDR3 is TGCAGCGTAATTCGATCAGGCTGGGGCGAGCAGTACTTC. Residues: CSVIRSGWGEQYF.

The chain links TRBV29-1 to TRBJ2-1, with 7 bases matching TRBD2. The length of the CDR3 is 16 residues. From germline, CDR1 is SQVTM and CDR2 ANQGSEA. V shed 5 bases and J 2 bases; nucleotides not matched to a gene: 12. The CDR3 sequence is CSVHPGGRLAYNEQFF. In DNA, the CDR3 is TGCAGCGTTCATCCGGGGGGAAGGCTCGCCTACAATGAGCAGTTCTTC.

This chain links TRBV10-3 with TRBJ2-5; 8 bases match TRBD1. This CDR3 region has 12 residues. J gave up 7 bases and V 7 bases, and 5 bases lay outside the gene matches. CDR1 and CDR2 (germline): ENHRY, SYGVKD. CDR3 sequence reads: CAINTGGGTQYF. The CDR3 nucleotides are TGTGCCATCAATACAGGGGGAGGGACCCAGTACTTC.

This clonotype has a count of ten or more. The chain employs TRBV7-2 and TRBJ2-7, with 13 bases aligning to TRBD2. The germline CDR1 and CDR2 sequences are SGHTA and FQGNSA. This CDR3 comprises 15 residues. V lost 5 bases to trimming and J lost 0 bases; unmatched junction nucleotides: 1. The CDR3 sequence is CASSRTSGSSYEQYF. The CDR3 coding sequence is TGTGCCAGCAGCCGGACTAGCGGGAGCTCCTACGAGCAGTACTTC.

The chain has TRBV4-1 and TRBJ2-7; no reliable D call. CDR1 MGHRA and CDR2 YSYEKL come from the germline V gene. V dropped 4 bases and J dropped 3 bases, with 16 bases sitting between them. This CDR3 is 15 amino acids long. For the CDR3, the DNA is TGCGCCAGCAGCCTGAGCGTACTCGGACGCTACGAGCAGTACTTC. This translates into CASSLSVLGRYEQYF.

A few counts support this clonotype. The chain recombines TRBV5-1 with TRBJ2-1; 8 bases agree with TRBD2. CDR3 length: 19 residues. Trimming at V came to 1 base and at J to 4 bases, leaving 16 bases not matched to a gene. Per germline, CDR1 SGHRS and CDR2 YFSETQ. The CDR3 DNA reads TGCGCCAGCAGCTTGAGGACTAGCCTGACCCCGACGGTGTACAATGAGCAGTTCTTC. This translates into CASSLRTSLTPTVYNEQFF. The whole variable domain, filled in from reference TRBV5-1 and TRBJ2-1, reads KAGVTQTPRYLIKTRGQQVTLSCSPISGHRSVSWYQQTPGQGLQFLFEYFSETQRNKGNFPGRFSGRQFSNSRSEMNVSTLELGDSALYLCASSLRTSLTPTVYNEQFFGPGTRLTVL.

The chain employs TRBV2 and TRBJ2-1; 9 nucleotides line up with TRBD2. V was clipped by 4 bases and J by 9 bases; unmatched bases: 7. In germline, CDR1 is SNHLY, CDR2 FYNNEI. This CDR3 comprises 14 residues. The DNA of the CDR3 is TGTGCCAGCAGTGTGGTAGCGGGAGAAGGTGAGCAGTTCTTC. Protein product: CASSVVAGEGEQFF.

CDR3 loop: CASSDLQGRNQPQHF. CDR3 sequence (DNA): TGTGCCAGCAGTGACCTGCAGGGTCGGAATCAGCCCCAGCATTTT. The V call is TRBV2, the J call TRBJ1-5, with TRBD1 as a possible D gene (5 bases). Deletions cut 3 bases from V and 4 bases from J, with 13 bases between. This CDR3 is 15 amino acids long. Germline CDR1 and CDR2: SNHLY and FYNNEI.

In this sample, this clonotype turned up once. The conserved phenylalanine or tryptophan normally closing the CDR3 is absent here, so this likely arose from a read error. This sequence joins TRBV12-3 or TRBV12-4 and TRBJ1-2, with a possible D match to TRBD1 (6 bases). The V end was cut by 4 bases, the J end by 4 bases, with 13 bases between. The CDR3 has 14 residues. DNA for the CDR3: TGTGCCAGCAGTTCGGGGGGGCTGAGCTATGGCTACACCGTC. It codes for CASSSGGLSYGYTV.

This clonotype came up a few times. The chain carries TRBV6-1 and TRBJ2-7, with 9 bases that match TRBD2. Germline CDR1 and CDR2: MNHNS and SASEGT. The trim removed 6 bases at V and 12 bases at J, leaving 15 bases unmatched. This CDR3 spans 14 amino acids. DNA of the CDR3: TGTGCCAGCAGAAAAGCGGGAGGCTCCGAGGGAGGGTACTTC. Protein: CASRKAGGSEGGYF.

The chain recombines TRBV12-5 with TRBJ2-1, with D possibly TRBD1 on 6 matching bases. Germline CDR1 and CDR2: LGHNT and FRNRAP. V was pared by 4 bases and J by 3 bases, with 19 bases between. The CDR3 is 17 amino acids. The CDR3 nucleotides read TGTGCTAGTGGTTGGGGCTCACAGGGAACGGACTACAATGAGCAGTTCTTC. This translates into CASGWGSQGTDYNEQFF.

This clonotype appeared a few times. This chain joins TRBV29-1 and TRBJ2-5; D may be TRBD2 (5 bases). This CDR3 has 13 amino acids. V lost 6 bases and J lost 4, with 15 bases in between. Germline V lookup: CDR1 SQVTM, CDR2 ANQGSEA. The CDR3 protein is CSVRTGSLETQYF. The CDR3 nucleotides are TGCAGCGTCAGGACGGGATCCTTAGAGACCCAGTACTTC.

The J gene is TRBJ2-3, the V gene TRBV4-1; D not resolved. The CDR3 has 13 residues. Between the trimmed V and J ends, which lost 2 bases and 4 bases, there was a span of 7 bases. Germline V gene sequence: CDR1 MGHRA, CDR2 YSYEKL. CDR3 sequence: CASSQRLPDTQYF. The CDR3 DNA is TGCGCCAGCAGCCAACGATTGCCAGATACGCAGTATTTT.